One sample yielded the 11 T cell receptor beta chains listed below, sequenced in a study of T cell changes during pregnancy in multiple sclerosis. Assay used: immunoSEQ multiplex PCR; TCRdb lists only in-frame clones, some missing. In the table there are tens of thousands of clones, 85% to 90% of which are singletons. Material: peripheral blood, obtained in the first trimester of pregnancy. These receptors were obtained from a female donor in good health, enrolled as a control in a pregnancy study.

The chain is built from TRBV5-8 and TRBJ2-3, with 7 positions matching TRBD2. The length of the CDR3 is 16 residues. Germline V CDR1 and CDR2: SGHTS, YDEGEE. V dropped 0 bases and J dropped 2; count of bases not matched to a gene: 6. DNA for the CDR3: TGTGCCAGCAGCTTGGCAACTAGCGCGTTCACAGATACGCAGTATTTT. Residues: CASSLATSAFTDTQYF.

Worth noting for this clone: An end of the junction differs from the germline gene, which may be a read error. The chain combines TRBV2 with TRBJ1-4; D is unresolved. The CDR3 loop spans 18 amino acids. Germline CDR1 and CDR2: SNHLY and FYNNEI. CDR3: CTSFEEAMTWGGDGKLFF. CDR3 bases: TGTACCAGCTTTGAGGAGGCGATGACTTGGGGTGGGGATGGAAAACTGTTTTTT.

V and J are TRBV28 and TRBJ2-7; 13 nucleotides match TRBD2. The CDR3 has 17 amino acids. Germline assignment: CDR1 MDHEN and CDR2 SYDVKM. The ends lost 6 bases at V and 5 bases at J; junction bases unmatched: 13. CDR3 residues: CASSLRTSGRALDEQYF. The CDR3 DNA reads as TGTGCCAGCAGCCTACGAACTAGCGGGAGGGCCTTGGACGAGCAGTACTTC.

The rearrangement links TRBV29-1 to TRBJ1-4, with D unresolved. The CDR3 contains 13 residues. Germline V lookup: CDR1 SQVTM, CDR2 ANQGSEA. The germline V and J ends were trimmed by 1 base and 4 bases, with 7 bases remaining between them. The DNA for the CDR3 is TGCAGCGTTGAAGGAGGAGATAATGAAAAACTGTTTTTT. It yields the protein CSVEGGDNEKLFF.

The chain has TRBV10-1 and TRBJ2-3, with a weak D call TRBD1 (6 bases). Trimming took 7 bases from V and 2 from J, leaving 13 bases between them. The CDR3 has 14 amino acids. Germline lookup yields CDR1 WNHNN and CDR2 SYGVQD (reference sequence). In DNA, the CDR3 is TGCGCCAGCACGCAGGGGTCGAACACAGATACGCAGTATTTT. The encoded protein is CASTQGSNTDTQYF.

The V and J genes are TRBV9 and TRBJ1-2; tentatively, D is TRBD1 (6 bases). Germline assignment: CDR1 SGDLS and CDR2 YYNGEE. The CDR3 contains 14 residues. Trimming removed 2 bases at V and 7 bases at J, with 15 bases between. CDR3 region: CASSVLQGDGGYTF. CDR3 in DNA: TGTGCCAGCAGCGTGTTACAGGGTGACGGTGGCTACACCTTC.

The chain couples TRBV6-1 to TRBJ1-2, with TRBD1 matching 11 bases. Trimming removed 2 bases from V and 8 bases from J; junction bases left unmatched: 10. Germline V gives CDR1 MNHNS, CDR2 SASEGT. The CDR3 is 16 residues long. The CDR3 region has the DNA TGTGCCAGCAGTGAAACGTTAGGACAGGGGGCTTGGGGCTACACCTTC. Translation gives CASSETLGQGAWGYTF.

The rearrangement links TRBV19 to TRBJ1-2, with 7 bases identical to TRBD1. The germline gives CDR1 LNHDA, CDR2 SQIVND (reference sequence). Trimming took 6 bases from V and 4 from J; bases not matched to a gene: 11. The CDR3 spans 15 residues. The CDR3 loop reads CASSPTPTGVYGYTF. DNA for the CDR3: TGTGCCAGTAGCCCTACCCCAACAGGGGTCTATGGCTACACCTTC.

The chain employs TRBV7-8 and TRBJ2-3; TRBD2 agrees at 10 bases. Trimming cost V 7 bases and J 7 bases; bases outside gene matches: 11. Germline loops: CDR1 SGHVS, CDR2 FQNEAQ. The CDR3 length is 15 residues. CDR3 DNA sequence: TGTGCCAGCATCCCGAGCGGGGGGGCCATAAATACGCAGTATTTT. Its protein product is CASIPSGGAINTQYF.

The gene calls are TRBV6-6 and TRBJ2-1; a possible D gene is TRBD1 (5 bases). The CDR3 extends over 16 amino acids. From germline, CDR1 is MNHNY and CDR2 SVGAGI (reference sequence). V lost 6 bases to trimming and J lost 4 bases, with 19 bases between them. In nucleotides, the CDR3 is TGTGCCAGCAGGAAAAAAGACAGTGCCCTATACAATGAGCAGTTCTTC. Translated: CASRKKDSALYNEQFF.

The CDR3 DNA sequence: TGTGCCAGCAGCCAAGATCCGAGCTCCTACGAGCAGTACTTC. Its translation: CASSQDPSSYEQYF. The chain employs TRBV7-6 and TRBJ2-7; D unclear. The CDR3 runs to 14 residues. V was shortened by 5 bases and J by 0 bases, with 11 bases between the two germline ends. CDR1 is SGHVS, CDR2 FNYEAQ, per germline.